One and the same sample provided the 32 T cell receptor beta chains below, sequenced in a study of cytomegalovirus exposure and HLA in healthy donors. The PCR used 60 Vbeta and 13 Jbeta primers. Using immunoSEQ multiplex PCR, the repertoire was profiled, and TCRdb retains in-frame clones only, with some absent. In the table there are around 160,000 clones, approximately 79% of which are singletons. Sequencing input: PBMCs. The receptor source for this set is a man aged 50-59 years in good health and CMV-seropositive.

The rearrangement uses TRBV4-1 and TRBJ2-3; 8 positions match TRBD2. The V gene's germline CDR1 is MGHRA and CDR2 YSYEKL. V dropped 3 bases and J dropped 0; count of bases not matched to a gene: 5. CDR3 length: 16 residues. The CDR3 loop reads CASSQAGTSSTDTQYF. CDR3 nucleotides: TGCGCCAGCAGCCAGGCCGGGACTAGTAGCACAGATACGCAGTATTTT.

The J gene is TRBJ1-6, the V gene TRBV5-4; 9 bases are a match to TRBD1. Losses at the gene ends were 3 bases for V and 10 bases for J; bases not matched to a gene: 8. Germline CDR1 and CDR2: SGHNT and YYREEE (reference sequence). There are 15 residues in the CDR3. CDR3 DNA: TGTGCCAGCAGCTCTTCCGGGACAGGGCGGTCACCCCTCCACTTT. Amino acid sequence: CASSSSGTGRSPLHF.

DNA of the CDR3: TGTGCCAGCAGTCCAGGGGGGAGCACTAATGAAAAACTGTTTTTT. The encoded protein is CASSPGGSTNEKLFF. The chain has TRBV28 and TRBJ1-4; 7 bases match TRBD1. The CDR3 has 15 amino acids. Trimming cost V 5 bases and J 2 bases; bases outside gene matches: 5. Germline CDR1 MDHEN, CDR2 SYDVKM. Full variable domain (remainder filled in from reference TRBV28 and TRBJ1-4): DVKVTQSSRYLVKRTGEKVFLECVQDMDHENMFWYRQDPGLGLRLIYFSYDVKMKEKGDIPEGYSVSREKKERFSLILESASTNQTSMYLCASSPGGSTNEKLFFGSGTQLSVL.

The rearrangement joins TRBV5-6 to TRBJ1-2; D call uncertain. Trimming pared 6 bases from V and 0 bases from J, leaving 9 bases between. Germline values: CDR1 SGHDT, CDR2 YYEEEE. This CDR3 contains 13 residues. In DNA form, the CDR3 reads TGTGCCAGCACCCCCTCGGCTAACTATGGCTACACCTTC. This encodes CASTPSANYGYTF.

The rearrangement uses TRBV29-1 and TRBJ1-4; D call uncertain. Deletions cut 5 bases from V and 6 bases from J, with 13 bases between. The CDR3 loop spans 13 amino acids. The germline V gene encodes CDR1 SQVTM and CDR2 ANQGSEA. The CDR3 DNA follows: TGCAGCGTTAGAAGGAGGCTAGATGAAAAACTGTTTTTT. This codes for CSVRRRLDEKLFF.

This clone was seen only a few times. This chain uses TRBV5-4 with TRBJ1-3, with 7 bases fitting TRBD1. Germline V lookup: CDR1 SGHNT, CDR2 YYREEE (reference sequence). This CDR3 is built from 16 residues. Trimming removed 0 bases from V and 0 bases from J; junction bases left unmatched: 3. Here the CDR3 DNA reads TGTGCCAGCAGCTTGGGGGGACAGAGCTCTGGAAACACCATATATTTT. As protein: CASSLGGQSSGNTIYF.

The V and J genes are TRBV6-5 and TRBJ1-4, with D perhaps matching TRBD1 (6 bases). From germline, CDR1 is MNHEY and CDR2 SVGAGI. V dropped 0 bases and J dropped 10 bases, with 12 bases sitting between them. This CDR3 is 14 amino acids long. In DNA form, the CDR3 reads TGTGCCAGCAGTTACTCGGGGACACCGCGAAAACTGTTTTTT. The encoded protein is CASSYSGTPRKLFF.

The rearrangement uses TRBV7-8 and TRBJ1-1, with 8 bases aligning to TRBD1. V trimming: 2 bases; J trimming: 1 base; junction bases outside the gene matches: 15. The CDR3 is 19 amino acids. Per germline, CDR1 SGHVS and CDR2 FQNEAQ. CDR3 region: CASSLSSRQGAGRNTEAFF. Written as DNA, the CDR3 is TGTGCCAGCAGCTTAAGCTCTCGGCAGGGGGCGGGAAGGAACACTGAAGCTTTCTTT.

The rearrangement uses TRBV5-1 and TRBJ2-3; TRBD2 matches 7 bases. Trimming cost V 1 base and J 1 base; bases outside gene matches: 6. This CDR3 has 16 residues. Germline assignment: CDR1 SGHRS and CDR2 YFSETQ. The CDR3, as DNA: TGCGCCAGCAGCTTGTTGAGGGGAGGGGGCACAGATACGCAGTATTTT. Protein: CASSLLRGGGTDTQYF. The variable domain in full, completed from reference TRBV5-1 and TRBJ2-3, reads KAGVTQTPRYLIKTRGQQVTLSCSPISGHRSVSWYQQTPGQGLQFLFEYFSETQRNKGNFPGRFSGRQFSNSRSEMNVSTLELGDSALYLCASSLLRGGGTDTQYFGPGTRLTVL.

V and J are TRBV19 and TRBJ1-2; a possible D gene is TRBD1 (5 bases). Trimming cost V 0 bases and J 6 bases, with 11 bases left between them. Germline V gene sequence: CDR1 LNHDA, CDR2 SQIVND (reference sequence). The CDR3 has 14 residues. CDR3 protein: CASSIDRWGDGYTF. In DNA form, the CDR3 reads TGTGCCAGTAGTATAGACCGCTGGGGGGATGGCTACACCTTC.

The V and J genes are TRBV7-2 and TRBJ1-3; no clear D. Trimming shortened V by 2 bases and J by 4 bases, and 6 bases separated the two germline ends. The CDR3 sequence is 13 residues long. Germline V CDR1 and CDR2: SGHTA, FQGNSA. The CDR3 DNA follows: TGTGCCAGCAGCTTAAAATCAGGAAACACCATATATTTT. Amino acid sequence: CASSLKSGNTIYF.

The chain combines TRBV7-2 with TRBJ2-7, with a weak D call TRBD2 (6 bases). The CDR3 is 14 amino acids. The V end was cut by 1 base, the J end by 0 bases, with 7 bases between. Germline V CDR1 and CDR2: SGHTA, FQGNSA. The chain's CDR3 is CASSLVTSSYEQYF. DNA for the CDR3: TGTGCCAGCAGCTTAGTGACTAGCTCCTACGAGCAGTACTTC.

The chain employs TRBV4-2 and TRBJ2-2; TRBD1 aligns across 7 bases. Looked up from germline, CDR1 is LGHNA and CDR2 is YNFKEQ. The CDR3 spans 17 residues. V lost 6 bases and J lost 0; bases outside the gene matches: 10. Here the CDR3 reads CASRQQGTRSNTGELFF. In nucleotides, the CDR3 is TGTGCCAGCAGACAACAGGGGACCCGATCGAACACCGGGGAGCTGTTTTTT.

The table lists this clone with a few counts. The chain uses TRBV6-5 and TRBJ2-7, with D perhaps matching TRBD2 (5 bases). Germline CDR1 MNHEY, CDR2 SVGAGI. The CDR3 length is 12 residues. V lost 7 bases and J 3 bases, leaving 10 bases between the germline ends. The CDR3 here is CASTGLYYEQYF. The CDR3 DNA reads TGTGCCAGCACAGGACTTTACTACGAGCAGTACTTC.

The J gene is TRBJ2-5, the V gene TRBV25-1; D remains unclear. V was shortened by 6 bases and J by 5 bases, with 10 bases between the two germline ends. Germline-derived CDR1 and CDR2 are MGHDK and SYGVNS. The length of the CDR3 is 12 residues. CDR3 sequence: CASSLLLETQYF. CDR3 sequence (DNA): TGTGCCAGCAGCCTTCTACTGGAGACCCAGTACTTC.

The chain carries TRBV7-2 and TRBJ2-7; 9 nucleotides match TRBD1. Germline lookup yields CDR1 SGHTA and CDR2 FQGNSA. Trimming cost V 5 bases and J 4 bases; bases outside gene matches: 3. The CDR3 is 13 amino acids. The CDR3 DNA follows: TGTGCCAGCAGCCGGGACAGGGAATACGAGCAGTACTTC. Translation: CASSRDREYEQYF.

This clone appeared once. The chain links TRBV5-6 to TRBJ2-3; D might be TRBD2 (6 bases). The CDR3 sequence is 15 residues long. V lost 0 bases and J 2 bases, leaving 10 bases between the germline ends. Germline CDR1 and CDR2: SGHDT and YYEEEE. Here the CDR3 DNA reads TGTGCCAGCAGCTTGGCCGGCGGGGCCACAGATACGCAGTATTTT. This codes for CASSLAGGATDTQYF. Complete variable domain (other parts from reference TRBV5-6 and TRBJ2-3): DAGVTQSPTHLIKTRGQQVTLRCSPKSGHDTVSWYQQALGQGPQFIFQYYEEEERQRGNFPDRFSGHQFPNYSSELNVNALLLGDSALYLCASSLAGGATDTQYFGPGTRLTVL.

The genes are TRBV4-3 and TRBJ1-4, with D perhaps matching TRBD1 (5 bases). From germline, CDR1 is LGHNA and CDR2 YSLEER. CDR3 length: 18 amino acids. Trimming took 0 bases from V and 10 from J, leaving 24 bases between them. This chain's CDR3 is CASSQDVNLSGPRGKLFF. CDR3 bases: TGCGCCAGCAGCCAAGATGTTAATTTGTCAGGGCCTAGGGGAAAACTGTTTTTT.

This clone was observed once. The chain has TRBV30 and TRBJ1-1, with D possibly TRBD1 on 6 matching bases. The CDR3 consists of 13 residues. Germline V gene lookup returns CDR1 GTSNPN and CDR2 SVGIG (reference sequence). V lost 2 bases and J lost 2, with 9 bases in between. CDR3 in DNA: TGTGCCTGGAGTAGACAGGTTAACACTGAAGCTTTCTTT. Residues: CAWSRQVNTEAFF.

The chain joins TRBV18 to TRBJ1-1; the match to TRBD1 covers 10 bases. V lost 3 bases, J lost 11 bases, and 9 bases stayed unmatched. CDR1 is KGHSH and CDR2 is LQKENI in the germline V gene. This CDR3 has 14 amino acids. The CDR3 protein is CASSPPTGGSDAFF. DNA of the CDR3: TGTGCCAGCTCACCCCCGACAGGGGGCAGCGATGCTTTCTTT.

This clone appeared a few times. The V gene is TRBV9, the J gene TRBJ2-7, with 9 bases fitting TRBD1. With V trimmed by 3 bases and J by 3 bases, 10 bases remained unmatched. The CDR3 consists of 16 residues. Germline V gene sequence: CDR1 SGDLS, CDR2 YYNGEE. CDR3 coding DNA: TGTGCCAGCAGCGCAGGGGACAGGGCGGGTATCTACGAGCAGTACTTC. Its protein product is CASSAGDRAGIYEQYF.

The chain is built from TRBV5-5 and TRBJ1-3, with D perhaps matching TRBD1 (5 bases). Germline CDR1 reads SGHKS; CDR2 reads YYEKEE (reference sequence). The germline V and J ends were trimmed by 4 bases and 0 bases, with 17 bases remaining between them. The CDR3 extends over 17 amino acids. The CDR3 bases are TGTGCCAGCAGCAAGTTTACCGCAGGGATCTCTGGAAACACCATATATTTT. Translating gives CASSKFTAGISGNTIYF.

This sequence joins TRBV27 and TRBJ2-5; D is uncertain. Germline lookup yields CDR1 MNHEY and CDR2 SMNVEV (reference sequence). The CDR3 sequence is 13 residues long. V was shortened by 2 bases and J by 2 bases, with 6 bases between the two germline ends. CDR3: CASSLLLQETQYF. DNA for the CDR3: TGTGCCAGCAGTTTACTCCTTCAAGAGACCCAGTACTTC.

This rearrangement joins TRBV6-4 to TRBJ1-2, with no clear D. V was trimmed by 5 bases and J by 4 bases, leaving 8 bases between them. From germline, CDR1 is MRHNA and CDR2 SNTAGT. The CDR3 loop spans 12 amino acids. In nucleotides, the CDR3 is TGTGCCAGCAGTTCGGGGTCCTATGGCTACACCTTC. It encodes CASSSGSYGYTF.

The genes are TRBV7-2 and TRBJ2-1; possibly TRBD2 for D (5 bases). The CDR3 has 16 amino acids. V was pared by 5 bases and J by 0 bases, with 14 bases between. Germline V gene sequence: CDR1 SGHTA, CDR2 FQGNSA. CDR3 in DNA: TGTGCCAGCAGCCCCCAAGAGGGTGTCTCCTACAATGAGCAGTTCTTC. It specifies CASSPQEGVSYNEQFF.

This clone appeared a few times. This chain connects TRBV6-4 to TRBJ2-3, with TRBD2 identical over 10 bases. The CDR3 totals 16 residues. Trimming cost V 6 bases and J 4 bases; bases outside gene matches: 10. Per germline, CDR1 MRHNA and CDR2 SNTAGT. Written as DNA, the CDR3 is TGTGCCAGCAGCCCGAGCAGCGGGGGGGCCCCAGATACGCAGTATTTT. Amino acids: CASSPSSGGAPDTQYF.

This clone has more than one count but fewer than ten. The rearrangement joins TRBV18 to TRBJ2-3; 8 bases are a match to TRBD1. V lost 4 bases to trimming and J lost 2 bases; unmatched junction nucleotides: 5. Germline V gene data show CDR1 as KGHSH and CDR2 as LQKENI. This CDR3 comprises 15 residues. The CDR3 is CASSQDRGPTDTQYF. CDR3 DNA: TGTGCCAGCTCACAAGACAGGGGCCCCACAGATACGCAGTATTTT.

The CDR3 sequence: CASSPGQPNQPQHF. The CDR3 DNA sequence: TGTGCCAGCTCACCCGGACAGCCTAATCAGCCCCAGCATTTT. The rearrangement links TRBV18 to TRBJ1-5; perhaps TRBD1 as D (6 bases). V lost 3 bases and J lost 4, with 10 bases in between. In germline, CDR1 is KGHSH, CDR2 LQKENI. This CDR3 is built from 14 residues.

The chain links TRBV25-1 to TRBJ2-3; 13 nucleotides match TRBD2. Trimming removed 5 bases from V and 2 bases from J; junction bases left unmatched: 4. Germline V gene data show CDR1 as MGHDK and CDR2 as SYGVNS. This CDR3 comprises 16 residues. The CDR3 sequence: CASSQTSGGTTDTQYF. As DNA, the CDR3 is TGTGCCAGCAGTCAGACTAGCGGGGGGACCACAGATACGCAGTATTTT.

This clone has only a few counts. The chain joins TRBV27 to TRBJ1-1, with 10 nucleotides matching TRBD1. This CDR3 spans 15 amino acids. Germline CDR1 reads MNHEY; CDR2 reads SMNVEV (reference sequence). Losses at the gene ends were 4 bases for V and 5 bases for J; bases not matched to a gene: 7. CDR3 loop: CASSSTGTGVTEAFF. CDR3 DNA sequence: TGTGCCAGCAGTTCCACCGGGACAGGGGTTACTGAAGCTTTCTTT.

The chain carries TRBV4-1 and TRBJ2-3, with a possible D match to TRBD1 (5 bases). The CDR3 contains 15 residues. Trimming took off 1 base at V and 0 bases at J, with 8 bases between the two ends. Germline CDR1 and CDR2: MGHRA and YSYEKL. DNA for the CDR3: TGCGCCAGCAGCCAAGCGACAGCTAGCACAGATACGCAGTATTTT. This sequence encodes CASSQATASTDTQYF.

The rearrangement joins TRBV4-3 to TRBJ1-2; D is perhaps TRBD1 (6 bases). There are 16 residues in the CDR3. The germline gives CDR1 LGHNA, CDR2 YSLEER. V lost 3 bases and J lost 6, with 20 bases in between. The CDR3 DNA follows: TGCGCCAGCAGCCAGGGCCGGACAGCCAGCCGGGATGGCTACACCTTC. Amino acid sequence: CASSQGRTASRDGYTF.